This T cell receptor beta chain appears in the sequencing data of a study of blood T cell repertoires in COVID-19. The CDR3 runs 11 residues. V was clipped by 7 bases and J by 6 bases, with 7 bases between them. The germline V gene encodes CDR1 MNHEY and CDR2 SVGAGI. In assigning cohorts, the study relied on participant-reported clinical history. Method: immunoSEQ multiplex PCR; TCRdb's copy keeps in-frame clones and lacks some. The table has some 300,000 clones, 86% seen once; the top ten hold about 4.2%. What was sequenced was PBMCs or T cells enriched from blood (not recorded which). The receptor was derived from a man aged 25-40 years who had recovered from COVID-19. The chain recombines TRBV6-5 with TRBJ2-1; D unclear. The DNA for the CDR3 is TGTGCCAGCACCCACGGCAATGAGCAGTTCTTC. It encodes CASTHGNEQFF.